One and the same sample provided the 2 T cell receptor beta chains below, sequenced in a study of control samples from healthy donors and cancer patients. Assay: immunoSEQ multiplex PCR; the TCRdb copy retains only in-frame clones and omits some. The table shows over 100,000 clones, with roughly 90% occurring only once. The sample was blood. The source is a man aged 40-49 years in good health.

This chain links TRBV9 with TRBJ2-4, with D tentatively TRBD1 (7 bases). Germline values: CDR1 SGDLS, CDR2 YYNGEE. V was cut by 1 base and J by 8 bases, with 10 bases left in between. This CDR3 contains 13 residues. The CDR3 nucleotides are TGTGCCAGCAGCGTATCCAGGGGGGACATTCAGTACTTC. Translating it yields CASSVSRGDIQYF.

This chain connects TRBV18 to TRBJ1-5; D remains ambiguous. Trimming shortened V by 6 bases and J by 5 bases, and 17 bases separated the two germline ends. The germline gives CDR1 KGHSH, CDR2 LQKENI. The CDR3 sequence is 15 residues long. This CDR3 reads CASSNQRSGDQPQHF. DNA of the CDR3: TGTGCCAGCTCCAACCAGAGGAGCGGGGATCAGCCCCAGCATTTT.